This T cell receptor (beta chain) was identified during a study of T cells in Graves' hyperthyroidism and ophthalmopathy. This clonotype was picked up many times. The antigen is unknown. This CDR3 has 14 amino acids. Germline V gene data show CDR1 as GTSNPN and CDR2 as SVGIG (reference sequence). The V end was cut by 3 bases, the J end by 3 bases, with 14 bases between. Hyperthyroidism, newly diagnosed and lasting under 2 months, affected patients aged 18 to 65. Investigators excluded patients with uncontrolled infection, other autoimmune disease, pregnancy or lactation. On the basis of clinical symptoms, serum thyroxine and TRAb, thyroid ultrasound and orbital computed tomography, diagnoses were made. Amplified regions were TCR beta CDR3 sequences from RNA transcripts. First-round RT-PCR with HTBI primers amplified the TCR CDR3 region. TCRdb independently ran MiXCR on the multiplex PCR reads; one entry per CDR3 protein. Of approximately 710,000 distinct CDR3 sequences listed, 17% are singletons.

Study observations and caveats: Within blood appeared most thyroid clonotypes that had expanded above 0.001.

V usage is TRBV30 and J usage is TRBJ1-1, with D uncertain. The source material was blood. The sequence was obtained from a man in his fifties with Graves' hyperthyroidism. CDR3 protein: CAWSITMAYTEAFF. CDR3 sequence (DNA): TGTGCCTGGAGCATAACTATGGCCTACACTGAAGCTTTCTTT. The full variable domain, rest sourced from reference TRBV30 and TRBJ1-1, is SQTIHQWPATLVQPVGSPLSLECTVEGTSNPNLYWYRQAAGRGLQLLFYSVGIGQISSEVPQNLSASRPQDRQFILSSKKLLLSDSGFYLCAWSITMAYTEAFFGQGTRLTVV.